This passage covers 2 T cell receptor beta chains from one sample sequenced in a study of shared clonotypes between healthy human individuals. TCRdb's table, derived via immunoSEQ multiplex PCR, lists solely in-frame clones and lacks some. The profile shows approximately 1,500,000 clones, roughly 96% of them singletons. The sample taken for sequencing was naive CD4+ T cells sorted from blood. As to subset: CD45RA+ positively selected. These receptors came from a man aged 25-45 years in good health.

The chain uses TRBV6-4 and TRBJ1-1; D unresolved. This CDR3 is 13 amino acids long. Germline V gene data show CDR1 as MRHNA and CDR2 as SNTAGT. V lost 3 bases, J lost 0 bases, and 5 bases lay in between. This CDR3 is CASSDQLNTEAFF. DNA of the CDR3: TGTGCCAGCAGTGATCAGTTGAACACTGAAGCTTTCTTT.

This clone was found once. The rearrangement links TRBV2 to TRBJ2-5; D may correspond to TRBD1 or TRBD2 (5 bases each). Germline V lookup: CDR1 SNHLY, CDR2 FYNNEI. The CDR3 has 15 residues. V dropped 0 bases and J dropped 5 bases, with 13 bases sitting between them. This chain's CDR3 is CASSEAGLGVETQYF. The CDR3 DNA is TGTGCCAGCAGTGAAGCAGGTTTGGGGGTCGAGACCCAGTACTTC.